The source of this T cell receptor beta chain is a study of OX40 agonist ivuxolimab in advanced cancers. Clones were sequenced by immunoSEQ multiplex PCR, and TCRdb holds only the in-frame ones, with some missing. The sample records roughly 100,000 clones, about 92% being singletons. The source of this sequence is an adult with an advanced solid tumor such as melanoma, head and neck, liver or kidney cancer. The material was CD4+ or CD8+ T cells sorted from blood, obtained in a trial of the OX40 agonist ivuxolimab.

The CDR3 sequence: CAIATTGFTEAFF. In DNA, the CDR3 is TGTGCCATCGCTACGACAGGGTTTACTGAAGCTTTCTTT. The chain recombines TRBV27 with TRBJ1-1; 7 bases are a match to TRBD1. The CDR3 totals 13 residues. Trimming at V came to 10 bases and at J to 5 bases, leaving 10 bases not matched to a gene. The germline CDR1 and CDR2 sequences are MNHEY and SMNVEV (reference sequence).